This TCR beta chain was sequenced for a study of blood T cell repertoires in COVID-19. About the study: COVID-19 samples from acute and convalescent phases originated in the United States, Italy and Spain. T cells, B-cell-depleted T cells, or PBMCs provided the cDNA or gDNA that served as material.

Individuals aged about 18 to 89 years were recruited from roughly 23 US areas. Symptom resolution, clearance, or two negative PCRs marked donors in Cohort 3 as recovered. The CDR3 contains 14 residues. The ends were cut back, 2 bases at V and 7 bases at J, with 11 bases in the middle. Germline CDR1 is SNHLY and CDR2 is FYNNEI. Assay used: immunoSEQ multiplex PCR; TCRdb lists only in-frame clones, some missing. The sample includes fewer than 600,000 clones, 70% to 90% seen only once; the top ten take 1.8%. The origin of this receptor is a woman aged 40 to 49 who had recovered from COVID-19. The chain combines TRBV2 with TRBJ1-4, with a possible D match to TRBD1 (5 bases). Input material: PBMCs or T cells enriched from blood (not recorded which). CDR3 sequence reads: CASSENRRGEKLFF. The CDR3 bases are TGTGCCAGCAGTGAAAACAGGCGGGGTGAAAAACTGTTTTTT.